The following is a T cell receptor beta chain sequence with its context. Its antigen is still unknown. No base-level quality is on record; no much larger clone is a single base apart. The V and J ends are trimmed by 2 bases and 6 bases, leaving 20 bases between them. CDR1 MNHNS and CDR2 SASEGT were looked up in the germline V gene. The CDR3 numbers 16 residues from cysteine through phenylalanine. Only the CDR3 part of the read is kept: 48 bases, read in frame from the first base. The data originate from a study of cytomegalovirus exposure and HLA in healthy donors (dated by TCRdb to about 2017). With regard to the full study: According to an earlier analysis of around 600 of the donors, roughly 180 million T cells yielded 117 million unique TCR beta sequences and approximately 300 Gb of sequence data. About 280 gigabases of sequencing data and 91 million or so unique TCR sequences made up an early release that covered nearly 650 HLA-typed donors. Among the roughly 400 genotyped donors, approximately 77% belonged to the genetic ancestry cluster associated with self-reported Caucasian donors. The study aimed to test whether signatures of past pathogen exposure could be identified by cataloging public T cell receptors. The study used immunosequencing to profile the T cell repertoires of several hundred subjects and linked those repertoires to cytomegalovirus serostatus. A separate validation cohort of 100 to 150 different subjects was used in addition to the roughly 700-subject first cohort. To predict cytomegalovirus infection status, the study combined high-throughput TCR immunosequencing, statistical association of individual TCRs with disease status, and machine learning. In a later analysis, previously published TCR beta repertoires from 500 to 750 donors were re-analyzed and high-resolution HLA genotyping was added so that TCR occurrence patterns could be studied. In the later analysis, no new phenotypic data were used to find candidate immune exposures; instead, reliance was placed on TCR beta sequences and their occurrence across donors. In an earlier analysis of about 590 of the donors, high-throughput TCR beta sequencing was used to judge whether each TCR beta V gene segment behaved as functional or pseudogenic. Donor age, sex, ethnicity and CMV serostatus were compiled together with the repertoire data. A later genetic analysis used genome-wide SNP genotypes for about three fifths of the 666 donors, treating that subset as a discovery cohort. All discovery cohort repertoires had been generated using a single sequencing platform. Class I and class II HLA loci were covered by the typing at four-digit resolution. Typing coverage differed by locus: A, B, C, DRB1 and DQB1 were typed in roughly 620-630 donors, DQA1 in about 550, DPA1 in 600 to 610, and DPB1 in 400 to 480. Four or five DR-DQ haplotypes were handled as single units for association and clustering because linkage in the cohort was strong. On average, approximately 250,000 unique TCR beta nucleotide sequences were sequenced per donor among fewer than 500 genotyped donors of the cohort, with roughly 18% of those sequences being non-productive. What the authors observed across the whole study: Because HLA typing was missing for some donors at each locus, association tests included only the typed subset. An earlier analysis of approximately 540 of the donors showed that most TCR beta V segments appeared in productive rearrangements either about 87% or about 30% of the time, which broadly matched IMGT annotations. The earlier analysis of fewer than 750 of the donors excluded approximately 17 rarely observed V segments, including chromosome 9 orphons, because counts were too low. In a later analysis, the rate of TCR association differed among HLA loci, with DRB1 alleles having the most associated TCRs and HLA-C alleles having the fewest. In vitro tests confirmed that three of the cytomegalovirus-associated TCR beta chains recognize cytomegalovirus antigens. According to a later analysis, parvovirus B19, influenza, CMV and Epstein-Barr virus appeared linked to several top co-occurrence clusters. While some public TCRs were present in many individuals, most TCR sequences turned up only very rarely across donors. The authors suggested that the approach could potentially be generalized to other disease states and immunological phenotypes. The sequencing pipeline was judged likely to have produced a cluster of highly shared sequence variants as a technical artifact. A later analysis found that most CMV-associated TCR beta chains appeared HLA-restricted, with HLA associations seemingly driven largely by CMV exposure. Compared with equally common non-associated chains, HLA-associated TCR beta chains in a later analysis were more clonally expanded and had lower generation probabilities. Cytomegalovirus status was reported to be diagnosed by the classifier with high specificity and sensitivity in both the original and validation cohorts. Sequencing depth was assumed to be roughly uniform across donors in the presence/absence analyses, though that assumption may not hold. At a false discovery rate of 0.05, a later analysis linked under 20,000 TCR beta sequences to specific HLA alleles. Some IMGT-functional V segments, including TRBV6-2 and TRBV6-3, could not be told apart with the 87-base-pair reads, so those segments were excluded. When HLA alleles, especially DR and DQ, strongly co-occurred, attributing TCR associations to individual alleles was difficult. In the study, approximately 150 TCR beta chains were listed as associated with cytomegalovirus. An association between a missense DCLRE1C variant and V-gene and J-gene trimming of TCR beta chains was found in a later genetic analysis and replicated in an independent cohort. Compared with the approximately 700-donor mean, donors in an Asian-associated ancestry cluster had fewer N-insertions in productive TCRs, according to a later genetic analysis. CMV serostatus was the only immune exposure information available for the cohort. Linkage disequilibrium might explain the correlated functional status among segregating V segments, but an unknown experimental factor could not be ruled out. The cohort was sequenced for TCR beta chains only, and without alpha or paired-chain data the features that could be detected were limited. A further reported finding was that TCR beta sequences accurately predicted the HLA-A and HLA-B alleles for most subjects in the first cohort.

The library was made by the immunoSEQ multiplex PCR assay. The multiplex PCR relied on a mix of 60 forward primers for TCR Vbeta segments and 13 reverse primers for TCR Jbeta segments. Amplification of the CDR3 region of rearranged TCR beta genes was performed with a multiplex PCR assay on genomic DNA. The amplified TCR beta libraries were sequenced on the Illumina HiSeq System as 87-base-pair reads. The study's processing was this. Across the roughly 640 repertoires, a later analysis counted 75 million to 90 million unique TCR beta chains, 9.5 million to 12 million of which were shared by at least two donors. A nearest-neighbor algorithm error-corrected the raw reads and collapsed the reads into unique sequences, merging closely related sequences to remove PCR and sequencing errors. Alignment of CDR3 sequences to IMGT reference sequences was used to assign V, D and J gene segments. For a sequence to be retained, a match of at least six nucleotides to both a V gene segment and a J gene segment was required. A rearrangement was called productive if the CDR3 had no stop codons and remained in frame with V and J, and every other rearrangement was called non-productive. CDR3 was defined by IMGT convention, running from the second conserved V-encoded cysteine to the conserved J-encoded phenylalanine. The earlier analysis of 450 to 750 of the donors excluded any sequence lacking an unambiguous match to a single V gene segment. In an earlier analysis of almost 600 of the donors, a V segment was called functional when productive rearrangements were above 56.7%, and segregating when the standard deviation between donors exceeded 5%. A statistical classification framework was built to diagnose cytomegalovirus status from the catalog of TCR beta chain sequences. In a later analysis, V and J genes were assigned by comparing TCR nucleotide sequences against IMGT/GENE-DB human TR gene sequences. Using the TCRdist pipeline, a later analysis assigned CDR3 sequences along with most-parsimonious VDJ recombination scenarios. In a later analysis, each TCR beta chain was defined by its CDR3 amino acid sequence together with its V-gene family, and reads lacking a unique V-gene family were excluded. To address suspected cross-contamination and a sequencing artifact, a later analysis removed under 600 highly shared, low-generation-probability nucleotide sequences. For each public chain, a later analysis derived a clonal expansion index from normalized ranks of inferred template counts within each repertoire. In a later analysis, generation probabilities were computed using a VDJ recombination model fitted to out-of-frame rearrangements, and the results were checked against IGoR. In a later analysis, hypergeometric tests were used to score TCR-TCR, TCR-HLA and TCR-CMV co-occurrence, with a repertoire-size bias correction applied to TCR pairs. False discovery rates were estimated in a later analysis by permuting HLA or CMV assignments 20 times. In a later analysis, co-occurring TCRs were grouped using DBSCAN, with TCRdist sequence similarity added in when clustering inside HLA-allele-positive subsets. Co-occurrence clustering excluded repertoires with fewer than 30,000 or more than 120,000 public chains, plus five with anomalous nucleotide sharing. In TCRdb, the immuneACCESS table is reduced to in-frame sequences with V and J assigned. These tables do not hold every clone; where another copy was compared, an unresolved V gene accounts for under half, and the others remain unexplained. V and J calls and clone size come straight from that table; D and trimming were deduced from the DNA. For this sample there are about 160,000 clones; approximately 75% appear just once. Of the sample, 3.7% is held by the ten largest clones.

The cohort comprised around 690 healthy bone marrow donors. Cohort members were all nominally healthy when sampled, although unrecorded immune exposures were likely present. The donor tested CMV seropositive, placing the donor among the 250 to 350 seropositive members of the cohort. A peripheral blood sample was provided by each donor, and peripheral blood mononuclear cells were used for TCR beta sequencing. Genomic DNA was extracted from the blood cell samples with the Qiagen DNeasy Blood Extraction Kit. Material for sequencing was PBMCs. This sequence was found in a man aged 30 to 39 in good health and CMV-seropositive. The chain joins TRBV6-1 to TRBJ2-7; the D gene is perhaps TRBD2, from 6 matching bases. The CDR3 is CASSEPPGVGFSEQYF. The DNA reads TGTGCCAGCAGTGAACCTCCGGGGGTTGGGTTTTCCGAGCAGTACTTC.